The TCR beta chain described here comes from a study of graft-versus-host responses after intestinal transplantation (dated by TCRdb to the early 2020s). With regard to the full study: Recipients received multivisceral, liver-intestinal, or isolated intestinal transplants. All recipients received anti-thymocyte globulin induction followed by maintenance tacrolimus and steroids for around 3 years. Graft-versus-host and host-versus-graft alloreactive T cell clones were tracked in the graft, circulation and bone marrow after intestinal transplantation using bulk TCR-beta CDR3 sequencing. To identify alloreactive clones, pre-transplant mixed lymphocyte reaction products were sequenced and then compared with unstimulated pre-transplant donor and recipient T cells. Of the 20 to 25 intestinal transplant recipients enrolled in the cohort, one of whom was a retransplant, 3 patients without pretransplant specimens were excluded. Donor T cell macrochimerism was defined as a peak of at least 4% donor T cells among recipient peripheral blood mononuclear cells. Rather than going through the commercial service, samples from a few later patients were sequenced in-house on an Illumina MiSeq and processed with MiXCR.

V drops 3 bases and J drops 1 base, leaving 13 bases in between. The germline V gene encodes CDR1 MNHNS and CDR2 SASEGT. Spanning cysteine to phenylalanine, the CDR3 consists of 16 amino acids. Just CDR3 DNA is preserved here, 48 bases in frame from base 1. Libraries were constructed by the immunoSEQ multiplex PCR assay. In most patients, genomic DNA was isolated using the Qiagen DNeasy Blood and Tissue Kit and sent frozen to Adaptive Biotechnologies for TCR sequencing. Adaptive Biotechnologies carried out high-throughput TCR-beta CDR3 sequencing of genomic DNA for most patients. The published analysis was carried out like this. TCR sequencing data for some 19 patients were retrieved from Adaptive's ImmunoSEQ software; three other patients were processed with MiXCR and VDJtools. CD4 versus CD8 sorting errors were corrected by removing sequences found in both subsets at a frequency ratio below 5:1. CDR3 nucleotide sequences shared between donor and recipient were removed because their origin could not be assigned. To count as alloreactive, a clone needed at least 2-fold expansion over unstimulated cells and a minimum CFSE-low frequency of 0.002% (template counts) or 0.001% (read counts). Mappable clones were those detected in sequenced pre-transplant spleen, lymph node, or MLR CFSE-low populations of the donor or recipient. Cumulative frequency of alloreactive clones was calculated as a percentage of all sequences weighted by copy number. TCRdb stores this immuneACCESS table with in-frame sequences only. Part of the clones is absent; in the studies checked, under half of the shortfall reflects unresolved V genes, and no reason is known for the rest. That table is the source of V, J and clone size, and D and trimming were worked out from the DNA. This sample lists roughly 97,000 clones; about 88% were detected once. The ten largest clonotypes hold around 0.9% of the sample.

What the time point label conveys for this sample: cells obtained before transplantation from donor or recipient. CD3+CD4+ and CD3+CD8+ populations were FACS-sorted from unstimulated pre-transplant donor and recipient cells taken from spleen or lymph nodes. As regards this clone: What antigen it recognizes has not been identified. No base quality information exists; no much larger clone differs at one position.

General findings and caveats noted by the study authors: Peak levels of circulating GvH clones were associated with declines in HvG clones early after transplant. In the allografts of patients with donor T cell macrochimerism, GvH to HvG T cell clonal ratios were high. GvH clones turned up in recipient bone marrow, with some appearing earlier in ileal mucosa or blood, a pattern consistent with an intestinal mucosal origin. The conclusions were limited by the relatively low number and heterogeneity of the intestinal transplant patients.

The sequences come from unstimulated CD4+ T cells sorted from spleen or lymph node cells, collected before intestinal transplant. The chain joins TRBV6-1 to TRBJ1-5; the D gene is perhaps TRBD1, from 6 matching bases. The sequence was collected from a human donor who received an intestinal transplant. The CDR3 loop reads CASSDAGVMSNQPQHF. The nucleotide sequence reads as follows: TGTGCCAGCAGTGATGCAGGGGTAATGAGCAATCAGCCCCAGCATTTT.